The 30 T cell receptor beta chains below come from one sample, sequenced in a study of siplizumab effects on memory and regulatory T cells. The table came from immunoSEQ multiplex PCR; TCRdb's copy has only in-frame clones and leaves some out. Counted here are some 53,000 clones, 95% to 97% occurring once; the ten biggest clones make up around 0.6%. The material sequenced was naive CD4+ T cells sorted from blood. The receptor source for this set is a human donor in good health.

The CDR3 nucleotides are TGTGCCAGCAGTTTTTCCAGGGGGATCAACATTCAGTACTTC. Translation: CASSFSRGINIQYF. The chain has TRBV28 and TRBJ2-4; 7 nucleotides agree with TRBD1. The CDR3 totals 14 residues. CDR1 MDHEN and CDR2 SYDVKM come from the germline V gene. Losses at the gene ends were 3 bases for V and 7 bases for J; bases not matched to a gene: 6. The variable domain in full, completed from reference TRBV28 and TRBJ2-4, reads DVKVTQSSRYLVKRTGEKVFLECVQDMDHENMFWYRQDPGLGLRLIYFSYDVKMKEKGDIPEGYSVSREKKERFSLILESASTNQTSMYLCASSFSRGINIQYFGAGTRLSVL.

The V gene is TRBV28, the J gene TRBJ2-3; 7 nucleotides align to TRBD1. J gave up 5 bases and V 8 bases, and 10 bases lay outside the gene matches. The CDR3 runs 14 residues. Germline CDR1 MDHEN, CDR2 SYDVKM. The CDR3 region is CASFSFRGRDTQYF. CDR3 coding DNA: TGTGCCAGCTTTTCATTCAGGGGGAGAGATACGCAGTATTTT. The whole variable domain, remainder taken from reference TRBV28 and TRBJ2-3, is DVKVTQSSRYLVKRTGEKVFLECVQDMDHENMFWYRQDPGLGLRLIYFSYDVKMKEKGDIPEGYSVSREKKERFSLILESASTNQTSMYLCASFSFRGRDTQYFGPGTRLTVL.

This clone was seen a single time. This sequence joins TRBV19 and TRBJ1-1, with D possibly TRBD1 on 5 matching bases. Per germline, CDR1 LNHDA and CDR2 SQIVND (reference sequence). Trimming pared 7 bases from V and 1 base from J, leaving 16 bases between. The CDR3 extends over 15 amino acids. CDR3 residues: CASNMRGARNTEAFF. The DNA for the CDR3 is TGTGCCAGTAACATGCGAGGGGCGCGGAACACTGAAGCTTTCTTT.

This chain uses TRBV2 with TRBJ2-3, with D uncertain. There are 16 residues in the CDR3. Germline values: CDR1 SNHLY, CDR2 FYNNEI. Trimming removed 7 bases from V and 2 bases from J, with 19 bases in between. The CDR3: CASNRFNRAFTDTQYF. In DNA, the CDR3 is TGTGCCAGCAACCGATTCAACAGAGCATTCACAGATACGCAGTATTTT.

The CDR3 loop is CASSILASGPYEQYF. The CDR3 bases are TGTGCCAGTAGTATTTTAGCTAGCGGGCCGTACGAGCAGTACTTC. The J gene is TRBJ2-7, the V gene TRBV19; TRBD2 matches at 8 bases. Trimming at V came to 3 bases and at J to 4 bases, leaving 8 bases not matched to a gene. Germline V lookup: CDR1 LNHDA, CDR2 SQIVND (reference sequence). This CDR3 is 15 amino acids long.

The CDR3 DNA reads as TGTGCCAGTAGTACCGAGGGGACAGGTGGGGCCAACGTCCTGACTTTC. As protein: CASSTEGTGGANVLTF. This rearrangement joins TRBV19 to TRBJ2-6; 8 nucleotides agree with TRBD1. CDR1 LNHDA and CDR2 SQIVND come from the germline V gene (reference sequence). J was trimmed by 3 bases and V by 4 bases; bases with no gene match: 5. The CDR3 runs 16 residues.

CDR3 DNA sequence: TGTGCCAGCAGCTTAGTCGCGGCTAGCGGGTCGAGAGATACGCAGTATTTT. Amino acids: CASSLVAASGSRDTQYF. The chain links TRBV7-2 to TRBJ2-3, with TRBD2 matching over 8 bases. The V gene's germline CDR1 is SGHTA and CDR2 FQGNSA. The CDR3 covers 17 residues. The ends lost 1 base at V and 5 bases at J; junction bases unmatched: 11.

CDR3: CASSRGRTNEKLFF. For the CDR3, the DNA is TGTGCCAGTAGCAGGGGGCGAACTAATGAAAAACTGTTTTTT. The chain recombines TRBV19 with TRBJ1-4, with 8 bases fitting TRBD1. The germline CDR1 and CDR2 sequences are LNHDA and SQIVND (reference sequence). The CDR3 has 14 amino acids. The J segment lost 1 base and the V segment lost 6 bases, leaving 1 base of the junction unmatched.

The chain combines TRBV9 with TRBJ1-4; D uncertain. The CDR3 totals 14 residues. The germline V and J ends were trimmed by 0 bases and 7 bases, with 10 bases remaining between them. Germline CDR1 is SGDLS and CDR2 is YYNGEE. The CDR3 reads CASSVDGVFEKLFF. CDR3 in DNA: TGTGCCAGCAGCGTAGATGGGGTATTTGAAAAACTGTTTTTT.

This rearrangement joins TRBV18 to TRBJ2-7; D gene unclear. V shed 1 base and J shed 4 bases, with 5 bases lying between them. This CDR3 comprises 12 residues. CDR1 is KGHSH, CDR2 LQKENI, per germline. CDR3 sequence (DNA): TGTGCCAGCTCACCACTGGGTTACGAGCAGTACTTC. Protein sequence: CASSPLGYEQYF. The variable domain in full, completed from reference TRBV18 and TRBJ2-7, reads NAGVMQNPRHLVRRRGQEARLRCSPMKGHSHVYWYRQLPEEGLKFMVYLQKENIIDESGMPKERFSAEFPKEGPSILRIQQVVRGDSAAYFCASSPLGYEQYFGPGTRLTVT.

V and J are TRBV4-3 and TRBJ2-3; 9 bases match TRBD2. V lost 5 bases, J lost 1 base, and 10 bases stayed unmatched. The CDR3 loop spans 17 amino acids. Germline values: CDR1 LGHNA, CDR2 YSLEER. CDR3 sequence (DNA): TGCGCCAGCAGCTATCGGGCGGGAGGGGGAGGCACAGATACGCAGTATTTT. It is translated as CASSYRAGGGGTDTQYF.

The rearrangement joins TRBV7-2 to TRBJ2-5; 9 positions match TRBD1. V trimming: 5 bases; J trimming: 3 bases; junction bases outside the gene matches: 7. The germline V gene has CDR1 SGHTA and CDR2 FQGNSA. The length of the CDR3 is 15 residues. In nucleotides, the CDR3 is TGTGCCAGCAGCAACCGGGACAGGGTGGAAGAGACCCAGTACTTC. Translation: CASSNRDRVEETQYF.

The chain recombines TRBV30 with TRBJ1-6; 7 nucleotides agree with TRBD1. This CDR3 has 14 amino acids. CDR1 is GTSNPN, CDR2 SVGIG, per germline (reference sequence). With V trimmed by 2 bases and J by 6 bases, 4 bases remained unmatched. CDR3 DNA sequence: TGTGCCTGGAGTACCGGACAGGTTAATTCACCCCTCCACTTT. Translated: CAWSTGQVNSPLHF. Based on the CDR3 plus reference TRBV30 and TRBJ1-6, the full variable domain is SQTIHQWPATLVQPVGSPLSLECTVEGTSNPNLYWYRQAAGRGLQLLFYSVGIGQISSEVPQNLSASRPQDRQFILSSKKLLLSDSGFYLCAWSTGQVNSPLHFGNGTRLTVT.

CDR3 in DNA: TGCGCCAGCAGCTTTAACGGGGACCAAGAGACCCAGTACTTC. Translated, it gives CASSFNGDQETQYF. This sequence joins TRBV5-1 and TRBJ2-5, with D perhaps TRBD2 (5 bases). This CDR3 is 14 amino acids long. With 2 bases removed from V and 0 bases from J, the gap between germline ends came to 8 bases. CDR1 is SGHRS and CDR2 is YFSETQ in the germline V gene.

J is TRBJ1-2 and V is TRBV5-1; tentative D call: TRBD1 (5 bases). Germline CDR1 reads SGHRS; CDR2 reads YFSETQ. This CDR3 has 12 amino acids. V gave up 4 bases and J gave up 8 bases, with 12 bases separating them. CDR3 sequence reads: CASSIRQIGYTF. Written as DNA, the CDR3 is TGCGCCAGCAGCATTCGACAGATCGGCTACACCTTC.

This chain uses TRBV5-1 with TRBJ2-1, with TRBD2 identical over 13 bases. Germline V gene sequence: CDR1 SGHRS, CDR2 YFSETQ. The CDR3 length is 18 residues. J lost 9 bases, V lost 0 bases, and 12 bases had no gene match. This chain's CDR3 is CASSLGGTSGILSREQFF. As DNA, the CDR3 is TGCGCCAGCAGCTTGGGAGGGACTAGCGGGATACTCTCGCGTGAGCAGTTCTTC.

This clone was counted once. The V call is TRBV6-5, the J call TRBJ1-3; D is unclear. The ends were cut back, 6 bases at V and 1 base at J, with 10 bases in the middle. The CDR3 totals 14 residues. CDR1 is MNHEY, CDR2 SVGAGI, per germline. This chain's CDR3 is CASSATRSGNTIYF. The CDR3 region has the DNA TGTGCCAGCAGCGCGACCAGGTCTGGAAACACCATATATTTT.

The chain has TRBV7-2 and TRBJ2-1, with a weak D call TRBD2 (5 bases). V dropped 2 bases and J dropped 4 bases, with 9 bases sitting between them. CDR1 SGHTA and CDR2 FQGNSA come from the germline V gene. The CDR3 is 14 residues long. The CDR3 region is CASSLFGIYNEQFF. The CDR3 DNA follows: TGTGCCAGCAGCTTATTCGGGATATACAATGAGCAGTTCTTC.

The rearrangement links TRBV6-5 to TRBJ1-1; D remains ambiguous. CDR3 length equals 13 residues. With 6 bases removed from V and 6 bases from J, the gap between germline ends came to 14 bases. Germline CDR1 MNHEY, CDR2 SVGAGI. CDR3 in DNA: TGTGCCAGCAGGGGTGATCCGGCCCCTGAAGCTTTCTTT. It encodes CASRGDPAPEAFF.

V is TRBV30 and J is TRBJ1-5, with D perhaps matching TRBD1 (5 bases). The CDR3 contains 16 residues. Trimming left V 2 bases short and J 2 bases short, with 16 bases between. Germline V CDR1 and CDR2: GTSNPN, SVGIG (reference sequence). The CDR3 coding sequence is TGTGCCTGGAGTCGTCTAGGGGATATTGGCAATCAGCCCCAGCATTTT. Translated: CAWSRLGDIGNQPQHF.

This chain links TRBV15 with TRBJ2-5; maybe TRBD2 (6 bases). The CDR3 contains 14 residues. V was trimmed by 5 bases and J by 2 bases, leaving 12 bases between them. Germline assignment: CDR1 LNHNV and CDR2 YYDKDF (reference sequence). The DNA for the CDR3 is TGTGCCACCAGCTCGCCCGGGAGACAAGAGACCCAGTACTTC. It specifies CATSSPGRQETQYF.

CDR3 in amino acids: CASSLTGSYNEQFF. The CDR3 DNA is TGTGCCAGCAGCTTGACAGGTTCCTACAATGAGCAGTTCTTC. The chain uses TRBV5-8 and TRBJ2-1; possibly TRBD1 for D (5 bases). The CDR3 covers 14 residues. The V and J ends lost 1 base and 1 base respectively, with 6 bases between them. Germline V CDR1 and CDR2: SGHTS, YDEGEE.

The gene calls are TRBV6-6 and TRBJ2-7, with 7 bases aligning to TRBD2. Germline V gives CDR1 MNHNY, CDR2 SVGAGI (reference sequence). This CDR3 comprises 14 residues. The V segment lost 6 bases and the J segment 2 bases; nucleotides outside the gene matches: 7. For the CDR3, the DNA is TGTGCCAGCAGACCGGGAGGTTCGACCTACGAGCAGTACTTC. Protein: CASRPGGSTYEQYF.

The V and J genes are TRBV7-9 and TRBJ2-3; D not certain. With 2 bases removed from V and 4 bases from J, the gap between germline ends came to 13 bases. The CDR3 runs to 15 residues. The germline gives CDR1 SEHNR, CDR2 FQNEAQ (reference sequence). The CDR3 sequence is CASSLTSEPSDTQYF. CDR3 nucleotides: TGTGCCAGCAGCTTAACCTCCGAACCTTCAGATACGCAGTATTTT.

The J gene is TRBJ1-2, the V gene TRBV30; maybe TRBD1 (5 bases). Germline lookup yields CDR1 GTSNPN and CDR2 SVGIG (reference sequence). The CDR3 totals 13 residues. The V gene lost 1 base and the J gene lost 7 bases, with 13 bases spanning the gap. The CDR3 nucleotides are TGTGCCTGGAGTGATGAGGGGCAAGCTGGCTACACCTTC. As protein: CAWSDEGQAGYTF.

This chain connects TRBV5-1 to TRBJ2-2; D uncertain. CDR3 length equals 17 residues. Germline CDR1 and CDR2: SGHRS and YFSETQ. V lost 0 bases, J lost 1 base, and 13 bases lay in between. The CDR3 here is CASSLDTPKVNTGELFF. As DNA, the CDR3 is TGCGCCAGCAGCTTGGACACTCCAAAAGTGAACACCGGGGAGCTGTTTTTT.

This clone came up once. The V call is TRBV2, the J call TRBJ2-7; D may be TRBD1 (5 bases). The CDR3 totals 15 residues. CDR1 SNHLY and CDR2 FYNNEI come from the germline V gene. Trimming removed 4 bases at V and 2 bases at J, with 15 bases between. The CDR3 DNA is TGTGCCAGCAGTGGGAGCAGGGTCGAAGCCTACGAGCAGTACTTC. Translated: CASSGSRVEAYEQYF. Looking up the rest from reference TRBV2 and TRBJ2-7 gives the full variable domain: EPEVTQTPSHQVTQMGQEVILRCVPISNHLYFYWYRQILGQKVEFLVSFYNNEISEKSEIFDDQFSVERPDGSNFTLKIRSTKLEDSAMYFCASSGSRVEAYEQYFGPGTRLTVT.

The V and J genes are TRBV27 and TRBJ2-6; TRBD1 is a possible D gene (5 bases). This CDR3 has 14 residues. V was cut by 5 bases and J by 3 bases, with 8 bases left in between. Germline V gene data show CDR1 as MNHEY and CDR2 as SMNVEV (reference sequence). The CDR3 nucleotides are TGTGCCAGCAGTATAGACAGTGGGGCCAACGTCCTGACTTTC. It encodes CASSIDSGANVLTF.

The V gene is TRBV27, the J gene TRBJ2-7; D perhaps matches TRBD2 (6 bases). This CDR3 has 13 amino acids. Trimming shortened V by 6 bases and J by 7 bases, and 16 bases separated the two germline ends. Germline assignment: CDR1 MNHEY and CDR2 SMNVEV (reference sequence). The DNA for the CDR3 is TGTGCCAGCAGCCCCTACTCTAGCGATGAGCAGTACTTC. Protein: CASSPYSSDEQYF.

With regard to this clone: At one boundary the junction diverges from the germline segment, which might be a read error. The same CDR3 is also encoded by other DNA sequences in this sample. This chain joins TRBV18 and TRBJ1-1; maybe TRBD1 (5 bases). The CDR3 extends over 13 amino acids. CDR1 KGHSH and CDR2 LQKENI come from the germline V gene. For the CDR3, the DNA is TGTGCTTACGGCGGGGCGGCGAACACCGAAGCTTTCTTT. As protein: CAYGGAANTEAFF.